One sample yielded the 28 T cell receptor beta chains listed below, sequenced in a study of identifying expanded T cells in peripheral blood. The repertoire was sequenced with immunoSEQ multiplex PCR; TCRdb's copy has only in-frame clones and lacks some. The table shows 80,000 to 90,000 clones, with about 90% occurring only once. Sequenced sample: blood. The receptors originated from a person between 18 and 75 years old in good health.

DNA for the CDR3: TGTGCCAGCAGCTTGGGGACGGAGACTGAAGCTTTCTTT. This translates into CASSLGTETEAFF. This chain connects TRBV5-4 to TRBJ1-1; D is uncertain. CDR1 and CDR2 from the germline V gene are SGHNT and YYREEE (reference sequence). The CDR3 has 13 residues. V was shortened by 0 bases and J by 5 bases, with 8 bases between the two germline ends.

The chain recombines TRBV30 with TRBJ2-2; TRBD1 or TRBD2 may be the D gene (5 bases each). With 0 bases removed from V and 4 bases from J, the gap between germline ends came to 15 bases. This CDR3 contains 16 residues. CDR1 and CDR2 from the germline V gene are GTSNPN and SVGIG (reference sequence). This CDR3 reads CAWSVWAGTSTGELFF. The CDR3, as DNA: TGTGCCTGGAGTGTCTGGGCAGGGACGAGCACCGGGGAGCTGTTTTTT.

The chain is built from TRBV18 and TRBJ2-7, with 7 bases matching TRBD2. The CDR3 runs to 15 residues. The germline V gene has CDR1 KGHSH and CDR2 LQKENI. Trimming removed 7 bases from V and 2 bases from J; junction bases left unmatched: 11. CDR3 sequence reads: CASFRLERGAYEQYF. CDR3 bases: TGTGCCAGCTTCCGCCTCGAGCGGGGCGCCTACGAGCAGTACTTC. The whole variable domain, filled in from reference TRBV18 and TRBJ2-7, reads NAGVMQNPRHLVRRRGQEARLRCSPMKGHSHVYWYRQLPEEGLKFMVYLQKENIIDESGMPKERFSAEFPKEGPSILRIQQVVRGDSAAYFCASFRLERGAYEQYFGPGTRLTVT.

The CDR3 spells CASSAGPVGTIYF. The CDR3 nucleotides read TGTGCCAGCAGTGCGGGCCCCGTGGGCACCATATATTTT. The J gene is TRBJ1-3, the V gene TRBV2, with unresolved D. With 4 bases removed from V and 9 bases from J, the gap between germline ends came to 13 bases. CDR3 length equals 13 residues. Germline V lookup: CDR1 SNHLY, CDR2 FYNNEI.

J is TRBJ1-2 and V is TRBV2; no reliable D call. V was shortened by 6 bases and J by 1 base, with 15 bases between the two germline ends. This CDR3 has 15 amino acids. Germline assignment: CDR1 SNHLY and CDR2 FYNNEI. Here the CDR3 reads CASRLSQESNYGYTF. CDR3 DNA: TGTGCCAGCAGACTTTCACAAGAGAGTAACTATGGCTACACCTTC.

The chain employs TRBV2 and TRBJ2-1, with 9 bases identical to TRBD2. Per the germline V gene, CDR1 is SNHLY and CDR2 is FYNNEI. V lost 0 bases and J lost 4; bases outside the gene matches: 1. There are 15 residues in the CDR3. The CDR3 DNA sequence: TGTGCCAGCAGTGAAGCTAGCGGGAGTTACAATGAGCAGTTCTTC. It translates to CASSEASGSYNEQFF.

J is TRBJ2-1 and V is TRBV25-1, with TRBD1 matching 7 bases. Germline trimming cut 5 bases from V and 6 bases from J; bases unmatched to any gene: 10. The CDR3 runs 15 residues. Germline-derived CDR1 and CDR2 are MGHDK and SYGVNS. The CDR3 region is CASSSSPTGFNEQFF. For the CDR3, the DNA is TGTGCCAGCAGTTCCTCACCGACAGGGTTCAATGAGCAGTTCTTC.

This sequence joins TRBV19 and TRBJ1-2, with 9 positions matching TRBD1. Germline-derived CDR1 and CDR2 are LNHDA and SQIVND (reference sequence). J gave up 5 bases and V 6 bases, and 10 bases lay outside the gene matches. CDR3 length equals 15 residues. The CDR3 here is CASSPQGQGQYGYTF. The CDR3 nucleotides read TGTGCCAGTAGCCCCCAGGGACAGGGCCAATATGGCTACACCTTC.

With respect to this clone: At the DNA level, this CDR3 is encoded by other sequences in the same sample as well. The chain carries TRBV30 and TRBJ1-5; D perhaps matches TRBD1 (5 bases). Germline V gene sequence: CDR1 GTSNPN, CDR2 SVGIG (reference sequence). Trimming left V 1 base short and J 6 bases short, with 10 bases between. The CDR3 sequence is 13 residues long. CDR3: CAWSGGAGQPQHF. In nucleotides, the CDR3 is TGTGCCTGGAGTGGAGGGGCGGGTCAGCCCCAGCATTTT.

The chain uses TRBV18 and TRBJ1-4; D is ambiguous. The CDR3 has 13 amino acids. Between the trimmed V and J ends, which lost 11 bases and 8 bases, there was a span of 18 bases. Looked up from germline, CDR1 is KGHSH and CDR2 is LQKENI. CDR3 nucleotide sequence: TGTGCCTCCAAGACAAGGGTGGGAGAAAAACTGTTTTTT. It codes for CASKTRVGEKLFF.

The J gene is TRBJ2-7, the V gene TRBV11-2, with no clear D. The germline V and J ends were trimmed by 6 bases and 2 bases, with 8 bases remaining between them. Germline V gene data show CDR1 as SGHAT and CDR2 as FQNNGV. The CDR3 loop spans 12 amino acids. The CDR3 nucleotides are TGTGCCAGCAGTTCCTTTCCCTACGAGCAGTACTTC. This codes for CASSSFPYEQYF.

A single count supports this clone. This chain links TRBV19 with TRBJ1-2, with 7 positions matching TRBD1. Germline-derived CDR1 and CDR2 are LNHDA and SQIVND (reference sequence). This CDR3 comprises 14 residues. V shed 7 bases and J 4 bases; nucleotides not matched to a gene: 9. The CDR3 sequence is CASTRTGNGYGYTF. DNA for the CDR3: TGTGCCAGTACCCGGACAGGAAACGGCTATGGCTACACCTTC.

The rearrangement uses TRBV2 and TRBJ2-5; the D is unclear. The CDR3 loop spans 16 amino acids. Between the trimmed V and J ends, which lost 1 base and 7 bases, there was a span of 19 bases. Germline loops: CDR1 SNHLY, CDR2 FYNNEI. CDR3 DNA sequence: TGTGCCAGCAGTGAAGAAGATCCGGGCCTACTCAGGACCCAGTACTTC. Amino acid sequence: CASSEEDPGLLRTQYF.

The V and J genes are TRBV7-2 and TRBJ2-3; TRBD2 matches at 7 bases. This CDR3 has 14 amino acids. Germline lookup yields CDR1 SGHTA and CDR2 FQGNSA. Germline trimming cut 3 bases from V and 6 bases from J; bases unmatched to any gene: 6. The CDR3 sequence: CASSFGDYTDTQYF. CDR3 bases: TGTGCCAGCAGCTTTGGGGACTACACGGATACGCAGTATTTT. Based on the CDR3 plus reference TRBV7-2 and TRBJ2-3, the full variable domain is GAGVSQSPSNKVTEKGKDVELRCDPISGHTALYWYRQSLGQGLEFLIYFQGNSAPDKSGLPSDRFSAERTGGSVSTLTIQRTQQEDSAVYLCASSFGDYTDTQYFGPGTRLTVL.

The genes are TRBV6-5 and TRBJ1-6; 8 bases are a match to TRBD1. V was clipped by 4 bases and J by 12 bases; unmatched bases: 8. The CDR3 contains 14 residues. Germline-derived CDR1 and CDR2 are MNHEY and SVGAGI. Written as DNA, the CDR3 is TGTGCCAGCAGTTCGACAGGGGAGGGAGTACCCCTCCACTTT. Its protein is CASSSTGEGVPLHF.

V and J are TRBV23-1 and TRBJ1-3; D remains ambiguous. TRBV23-1 is treated as an ORF (open reading frame) with a function not yet certain. The CDR3 covers 14 residues. DNA of the CDR3: TGCCCACACAAACAGAGGTTCTCTGGAAACACCATATATTTT. The encoded protein is CPHKQRFSGNTIYF.

This clone showed up just a few times. The rearrangement joins TRBV2 to TRBJ1-1; no reliable D call. CDR3 length: 10 residues. The germline V gene has CDR1 SNHLY and CDR2 FYNNEI. Deletions cut 10 bases from V and 4 bases from J, with 7 bases between. DNA for the CDR3: TGTGCCACCCGGGGCACTGAAGCTTTCTTT. Amino acids: CATRGTEAFF.

This clone was detected a few times. The rearrangement joins TRBV6-6 to TRBJ1-5; a weak D match, TRBD1 (5 bases). CDR1 is MNHNY and CDR2 is SVGAGI in the germline V gene (reference sequence). V lost 7 bases, J lost 5 bases, and 15 bases lay in between. The CDR3 is made up of 14 amino acids. The CDR3, as DNA: TGTGCCAGCAATATTGTAGGGGTGGATCAGCCCCAGCATTTT. It specifies CASNIVGVDQPQHF.

V is TRBV19 and J is TRBJ2-7, with unresolved D. Trimming pared 2 bases from V and 4 bases from J, leaving 15 bases between. Germline CDR1 is LNHDA and CDR2 is SQIVND (reference sequence). The CDR3 covers 15 residues. The CDR3 here is CASSIKTDKLYEQYF. The CDR3 bases are TGTGCCAGTAGTATAAAGACCGATAAACTGTACGAGCAGTACTTC.

This clone occurred a few times. The chain combines TRBV7-2 with TRBJ2-7; D not certain. V was clipped by 2 bases and J by 2 bases, with 10 bases between them. The CDR3 has 14 amino acids. The germline CDR1 and CDR2 sequences are SGHTA and FQGNSA. The CDR3 DNA reads as TGTGCCAGCAGCTTATCCTGGGGTACCTACGAGCAGTACTTC. Amino acid sequence: CASSLSWGTYEQYF.

The rearrangement joins TRBV30 to TRBJ1-2; D remains unclear. V was cut by 2 bases and J by 7 bases, with 2 bases left in between. The CDR3 sequence is 9 residues long. Germline V gene sequence: CDR1 GTSNPN, CDR2 SVGIG (reference sequence). The CDR3 here is CAWSPGYTF. CDR3 sequence (DNA): TGTGCCTGGAGTCCTGGCTACACCTTC.

The chain has TRBV18 and TRBJ2-7; D not resolved. The CDR3 contains 14 residues. Germline assignment: CDR1 KGHSH and CDR2 LQKENI. V was trimmed by 0 bases and J by 2 bases, leaving 8 bases between them. DNA for the CDR3: TGTGCCAGCTCACCACCTTCGCCAGCCTACGAGCAGTACTTC. Residues: CASSPPSPAYEQYF.

Comment on this clone: This sample includes further DNA sequences coding for the same CDR3. The CDR3 here is CAWSVRRADTQYF. CDR3 DNA: TGTGCCTGGAGTGTACGTCGGGCAGATACGCAGTATTTT. The chain carries TRBV30 and TRBJ2-3, with D unclear. V dropped 0 bases and J dropped 4 bases, with 8 bases sitting between them. The CDR3 has 13 amino acids. The germline V gene has CDR1 GTSNPN and CDR2 SVGIG (reference sequence).

The chain combines TRBV5-4 with TRBJ1-2; D not resolved. This CDR3 has 15 residues. V dropped 4 bases and J dropped 9 bases, with 22 bases sitting between them. Germline CDR1 SGHNT, CDR2 YYREEE (reference sequence). The CDR3 coding sequence is TGTGCCAGCAGCACTCTGGACGGGTTACCTATGAGCTACACCTTC. Its translation is CASSTLDGLPMSYTF.

This chain connects TRBV21-1 to TRBJ2-5. TRBV21-1 is a pseudogene segment. The CDR3 runs 15 residues. CDR3 protein: CASSSLRALGPPEYF. The CDR3 DNA reads as TGTGCCAGCAGCTCGCTTAGGGCCCTAGGCCCCCCCGAGTACTTC.

The genes are TRBV10-3 and TRBJ2-3; either TRBD1 or TRBD2 may fit D (5 bases each). CDR1 is ENHRY and CDR2 is SYGVKD in the germline V gene. Trimming left V 8 bases short and J 5 bases short, with 8 bases between. The CDR3 totals 11 residues. The CDR3 loop is CAIGTGDTQYF. CDR3 coding DNA: TGTGCCATCGGGACGGGAGATACGCAGTATTTT.

This clone turned up a few times. The chain employs TRBV18 and TRBJ1-3; no reliable D call. Germline V gene lookup returns CDR1 KGHSH and CDR2 LQKENI. There are 13 residues in the CDR3. Trimming took 8 bases from V and 0 from J, leaving 8 bases between them. The CDR3 DNA sequence: TGTGCCAGCCACAGCTCCTCTGGAAACACCATATATTTT. Its protein product is CASHSSSGNTIYF. Looking up the rest from reference TRBV18 and TRBJ1-3 gives the full variable domain: NAGVMQNPRHLVRRRGQEARLRCSPMKGHSHVYWYRQLPEEGLKFMVYLQKENIIDESGMPKERFSAEFPKEGPSILRIQQVVRGDSAAYFCASHSSSGNTIYFGEGSWLTVV.

The chain combines TRBV20-1 with TRBJ1-1; D is possibly TRBD1 (5 bases). Germline CDR1 reads DFQATT; CDR2 reads SNEGSKA (reference sequence). The CDR3 is 10 amino acids. V was cut by 5 bases and J by 8 bases, with 9 bases left in between. CDR3 in DNA: TGCAGTGCTGACACAGGAGAAGCTTTCTTT. Its protein product is CSADTGEAFF.